This T cell receptor beta chain was sequenced during a study of cytomegalovirus exposure and HLA in healthy donors. Overall study findings and caveats: In terms of immune exposure information, only CMV serostatus was available.

Use of 60 Vbeta and 13 Jbeta primers characterized the PCR. Sequencing was performed with immunoSEQ multiplex PCR; in TCRdb, only in-frame clones are kept and a portion is missing. Among hundreds of thousands of clones listed, about 83% were seen once. This clone was picked up one time. Its antigen remains unknown. V was pared by 0 bases and J by 0 bases, with 4 bases of the junction left unmatched. This CDR3 is 16 amino acids long. Germline V gene sequence: CDR1 MGHRA, CDR2 YSYEKL. The receptor was derived from a girl aged 5-17 years in good health and CMV-seronegative. The source material was PBMCs. The gene calls are TRBV4-1 and TRBJ2-7, with 8 bases lining up with TRBD2. The CDR3 DNA sequence: TGCGCCAGCAGCCAAGACGACGGGGGGGGCTCCTACGAGCAGTACTTC. Its translation is CASSQDDGGGSYEQYF.